Listed below are T cell receptor beta chains from one sample, sequenced in a study of T cells in Graves' hyperthyroidism and ophthalmopathy. TCRdb recomputed calls from the multiplex PCR reads with MiXCR, one row per CDR3 protein. This sample carries 35,000 or so distinct CDR3 sequences, around 56% of them seen once, and the ten largest clones take 15% to 20%. The sample was blood. The receptors shown here come from a man aged 40-50 years with Graves' ophthalmopathy. CDR3s include the opening cysteine and the closing phenylalanine or tryptophan. A D gene is named only where the DNA matches it firmly. Part of the rows lack a size; the others show once, few, many or a class for expanded clones.

v_gene	abundance	d_gene	j_gene	CDR3aa	CDR3nt
TRBV5-1	many	-	TRBJ1-1	CASSFKGQPEAFF	TGCGCCAGCAGCTTCAAGGGGCAGCCTGAAGCTTTCTTT
TRBV25-1	-	TRBD1	TRBJ1-2	CASSEYKGDSSDGYTF	TGTGCCAGCAGTGAATATAAGGGGGACAGCTCCGATGGCTACACCTTC
TRBV5-5	-	-	TRBJ2-7	CASTRTRASYEQYF	TGTGCCAGCACCCGTACGAGGGCTTCCTACGAGCAGTACTTC
TRBV10-3	medium-sized	-	TRBJ1-5	CAIRLTPYSNQPQHF	TGTGCCATCAGATTGACACCTTATAGCAATCAGCCCCAGCATTTT
TRBV27	many	-	TRBJ1-5	CASSSRTDQPQHF	TGTGCCAGCAGTTCCCGGACTGATCAGCCCCAGCATTTT
TRBV7-9	-	-	TRBJ1-2	CASSNGGDGYTF	TGTGCCAGCAGTAACGGGGGCGATGGCTACACCTTC
TRBV28	many	-	TRBJ1-6	CASSLWAGRRSPLHF	TGTGCCAGCAGTTTATGGGCAGGGAGAAGATCACCCCTCCACTTT
TRBV7-6	-	-	TRBJ1-1	CASSLTGVNTEALF	TGTGCCAGCAGCTTGACGGGGGTGAACACTGAAGCTCTCTTT
TRBV29-1	few	-	TRBJ1-2	CSVASSDWGYTF	TGCAGCGTTGCCAGTTCTGACTGGGGCTACACCTTC
TRBV6-5	many	-	TRBJ1-1	CASSYTTGEDTEAFF	TGTGCCAGCAGTTACACGACAGGAGAGGACACTGAAGCTTTCTTT
TRBV10-3	-	-	TRBJ2-3	CATTGLLTDTQYF	TGTGCCACAACAGGGTTGCTTACAGATACGCAGTATTTT
TRBV19	-	-	TRBJ1-2	CASSIRANYGYTF	TGTGCCAGTAGTATTCGGGCTAACTATGGCTACACCTTC
TRBV6-4	-	TRBD2	TRBJ2-7	CASSGTSGREEQYF	TGTGCCAGCAGCGGGACTAGCGGGAGGGAAGAGCAGTACTTC
TRBV7-9	-	TRBD2	TRBJ2-7	CASSFLRGGAIYEQYF	TGTGCCAGCAGCTTTCTTCGCGGGGGGGCCATTTACGAGCAGTACTTC
TRBV20-1	medium-sized	-	TRBJ2-7	CSALTRGEGEQYF	TGCAGTGCTCTGACTAGGGGGGAAGGCGAGCAGTACTTC
TRBV7-9	many	-	TRBJ1-2	CASSLASGPGGGYTF	TGTGCCAGCAGCTTAGCCTCAGGCCCAGGTGGAGGCTACACCTTC
TRBV11-2	many	-	TRBJ2-5	CASSLTQETQYF	TGTGCCAGCAGCTTGACCCAAGAGACCCAGTACTTC
TRBV2	-	-	TRBJ1-2	CASSEGGRRGNTF	TGTGCCAGCAGTGAAGGGGGGCGCAGGGGAAACACCTTC
TRBV12-3/TRBV12-4	many	TRBD1	TRBJ2-5	CASSRTRQGETQYF	TGTGCCAGCAGTCGAACCCGACAGGGAGAGACCCAGTACTTC
TRBV7-2	many	-	TRBJ2-1	CASSLDAGSGEQFF	TGTGCCAGCAGCTTAGATGCGGGGTCCGGTGAGCAGTTCTTC
TRBV15	few	-	TRBJ2-1	CATSRPSASYNEQFF	TGTGCCACCAGCAGACCTAGCGCATCGTACAATGAGCAGTTCTTC
TRBV19	many	TRBD2	TRBJ2-3	CASSLIAGVEDTQYF	TGTGCCAGTAGTTTGATAGCGGGAGTTGAAGATACGCAGTATTTT
TRBV6-1	many	-	TRBJ1-2	CASKSELGDTF	TGTGCCAGTAAGTCGGAGCTAGGAGACACCTTC
TRBV20-1	-	TRBD1	TRBJ1-5	CSAGQGAPNQPQHF	TGCAGTGCTGGACAGGGGGCCCCTAATCAGCCCCAGCATTTT
TRBV5-1	many	TRBD2	TRBJ2-1	CASSATVGLVLSYNEQFF	TGCGCCAGCAGCGCCACCGTGGGACTAGTTCTCTCCTACAATGAGCAGTTCTTC
TRBV7-8	-	TRBD2	TRBJ2-3	CASSLRGEVYTDTQYF	TGTGCCAGCAGCTTACGGGGGGAGGTGTACACAGATACGCAGTATTTT
TRBV19	-	-	TRBJ2-3	CASSSSGTDTQYF	TGTGCCAGTAGTTCGTCCGGGACAGATACGCAGTATTTT
TRBV9	many	-	TRBJ1-2	CASSVGQRSNYGYTF	TGTGCCAGCAGCGTAGGGCAGAGGTCTAACTATGGCTACACCTTC
TRBV20-1	-	-	TRBJ1-5	CSALRGRGSYEQPQHF	TGCAGTGCCCTGCGGGGACGGGGATCCTACGAGCAGCCCCAGCATTTT
TRBV20-1	many	-	TRBJ2-2	CSAIGPVNTGELFF	TGCAGTGCTATAGGACCCGTCAACACCGGGGAGCTGTTTTTT
TRBV29-1	-	-	TRBJ1-2	CSVLAGYGYTF	TGCAGCGTTCTTGCCGGATATGGCTACACCTTC
TRBV20-1	medium-sized	-	TRBJ1-5	CSAARANQPQHF	TGCAGTGCTGCCCGTGCCAATCAGCCCCAGCATTTT
TRBV7-2	-	TRBD1	TRBJ1-1	CASSLRQGVGEAFF	TGTGCCAGCAGCTTAAGACAGGGGGTTGGTGAAGCTTTCTTT
TRBV20-1	-	-	TRBJ2-3	CSVDQGTDTQYF	TGCAGCGTAGACCAGGGGACAGATACGCAGTATTTT
TRBV24-1	-	-	TRBJ2-1	CATGGTPKDEQFF	TGTGCCACCGGGGGGACTCCAAAGGATGAGCAGTTCTTC
TRBV19	many	-	TRBJ1-1	CASSIQGIVTEAFF	TGTGCCAGTAGTATTCAGGGAATTGTCACTGAAGCTTTCTTT
TRBV5-5	-	-	TRBJ1-2	CASSYMDPYGYTF	TGTGCCAGCAGCTATATGGACCCTTATGGCTACACCTTC
TRBV20-1	-	-	TRBJ1-3	CSAMAGNGNTIYF	TGCAGTGCTATGGCGGGGAACGGAAACACCATATATTTT
TRBV20-1	-	-	TRBJ2-7	CSTRAPSGSDTQYF	TGCAGTACTAGAGCTCCCAGCGGTTCAGATACGCAGTACTTC
TRBV11-2	many	-	TRBJ2-1	CASSLAPNNEQFF	TGTGCCAGCAGCTTAGCGCCGAACAATGAGCAGTTCTTC
TRBV7-8	many	-	TRBJ1-1	CASSWTPNTEAFF	TGTGCCAGCAGCTGGACACCCAACACTGAAGCTTTCTTT
TRBV7-9	-	TRBD2	TRBJ2-2	CASSRSPAGGHNTGELSW	TGTGCCAGCAGCCGATCCCCAGCGGGAGGGCATAACACCGGGGAGCTGTCTTGG
TRBV10-3	-	-	TRBJ1-2	CAIRGGDLDGYTF	TGTGCCATAAGGGGGGGGGACTTAGATGGCTACACCTTC
TRBV15	-	TRBD2	TRBJ2-5	CAIRGGDRF	TGTGCCATTCGGGGGGGGGACCGTTTC
TRBV19	once	TRBD2	TRBJ2-3	CASRLAGANTDTQYF	TGTGCCAGTAGACTAGCGGGGGCAAACACAGATACGCAGTATTTT
TRBV28	many	-	TRBJ2-7	CASSKDTYEQYF	TGTGCCAGCAGTAAGGACACTTACGAGCAGTACTTC
TRBV7-9	many	TRBD1	TRBJ1-2	CASSSNRGHYGYTF	TGTGCCAGCAGCTCAAACAGGGGGCACTATGGCTACACCTTC
TRBV28	many	-	TRBJ2-5	CASSLLAVSQETQYF	TGTGCCAGCAGTTTATTGGCGGTAAGCCAAGAGACCCAGTACTTC
TRBV15	-	-	TRBJ2-3	CATSIQHTGEYF	TGTGCCACCAGCATACAGCACACCGGGGAGTATTTT